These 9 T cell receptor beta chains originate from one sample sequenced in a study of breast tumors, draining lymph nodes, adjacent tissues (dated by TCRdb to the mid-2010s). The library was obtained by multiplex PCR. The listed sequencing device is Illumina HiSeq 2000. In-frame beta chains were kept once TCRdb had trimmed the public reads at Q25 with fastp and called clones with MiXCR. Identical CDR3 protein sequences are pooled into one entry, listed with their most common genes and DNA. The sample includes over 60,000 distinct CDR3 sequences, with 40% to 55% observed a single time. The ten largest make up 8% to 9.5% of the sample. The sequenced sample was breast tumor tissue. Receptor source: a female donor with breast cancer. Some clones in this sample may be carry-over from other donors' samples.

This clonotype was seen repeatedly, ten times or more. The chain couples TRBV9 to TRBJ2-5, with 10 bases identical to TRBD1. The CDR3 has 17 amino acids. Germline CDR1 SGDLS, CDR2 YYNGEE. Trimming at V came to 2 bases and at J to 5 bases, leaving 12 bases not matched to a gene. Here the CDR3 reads CASSVGARDRGGETQYF. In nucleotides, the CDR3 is TGTGCCAGCAGCGTGGGGGCCCGGGACAGGGGTGGGGAGACCCAGTACTTC.

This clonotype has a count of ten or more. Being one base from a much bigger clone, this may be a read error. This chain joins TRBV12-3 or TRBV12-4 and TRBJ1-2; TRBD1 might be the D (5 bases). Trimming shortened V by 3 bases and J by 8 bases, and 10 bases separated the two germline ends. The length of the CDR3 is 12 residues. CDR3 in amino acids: CASSFSGTGYTF. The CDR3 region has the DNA TGTGCCAGCAGTTTCTCTGGGACCGGCTACACCTTC.

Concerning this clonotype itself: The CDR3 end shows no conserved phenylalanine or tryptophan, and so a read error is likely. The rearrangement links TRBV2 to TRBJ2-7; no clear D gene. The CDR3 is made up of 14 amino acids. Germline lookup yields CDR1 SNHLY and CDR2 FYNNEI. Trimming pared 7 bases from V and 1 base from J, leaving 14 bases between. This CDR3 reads CASISAFDSYEQYL. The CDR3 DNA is TGTGCCAGCATTTCTGCCTTTGATTCCTACGAGCAGTACCTC.

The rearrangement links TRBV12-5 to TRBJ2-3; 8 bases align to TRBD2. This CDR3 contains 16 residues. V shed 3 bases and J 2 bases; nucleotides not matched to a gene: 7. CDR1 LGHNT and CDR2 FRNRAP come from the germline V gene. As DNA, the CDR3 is TGTGCTAGTGGTTTCGATGCGGGGGGAATCACAGATACGCAGTATTTT. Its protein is CASGFDAGGITDTQYF. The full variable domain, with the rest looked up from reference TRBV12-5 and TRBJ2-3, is DARVTQTPRHKVTEMGQEVTMRCQPILGHNTVFWYRQTMMQGLELLAYFRNRAPLDDSGMPKDRFSAEMPDATLATLKIQPSEPRDSAVYFCASGFDAGGITDTQYFGPGTRLTVL.

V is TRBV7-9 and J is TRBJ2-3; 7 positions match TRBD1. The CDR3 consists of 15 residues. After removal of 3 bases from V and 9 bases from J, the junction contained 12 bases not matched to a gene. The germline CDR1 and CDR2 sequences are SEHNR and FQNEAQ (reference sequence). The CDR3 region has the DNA TGTGCCAGCAGCTTGGTACAGGGGACCGCCAACACGCAGTATTTT. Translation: CASSLVQGTANTQYF.

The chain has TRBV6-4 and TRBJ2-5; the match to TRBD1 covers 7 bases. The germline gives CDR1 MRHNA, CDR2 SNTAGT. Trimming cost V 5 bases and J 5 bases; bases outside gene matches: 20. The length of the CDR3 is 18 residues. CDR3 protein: CASSRLALGQKLGETQYF. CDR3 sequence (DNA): TGTGCCAGCAGTAGGCTAGCCCTGGGACAGAAGTTAGGGGAGACCCAGTACTTC.

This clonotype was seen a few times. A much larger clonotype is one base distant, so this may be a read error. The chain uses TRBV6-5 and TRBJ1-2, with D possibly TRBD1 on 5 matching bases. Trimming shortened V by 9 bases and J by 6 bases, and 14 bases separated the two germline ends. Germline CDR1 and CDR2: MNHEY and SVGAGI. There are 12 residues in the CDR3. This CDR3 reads CASSPIRDGYTF. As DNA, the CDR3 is TGTGCCAGTTCACCCATCAGGGATGGCTACACCTTC.

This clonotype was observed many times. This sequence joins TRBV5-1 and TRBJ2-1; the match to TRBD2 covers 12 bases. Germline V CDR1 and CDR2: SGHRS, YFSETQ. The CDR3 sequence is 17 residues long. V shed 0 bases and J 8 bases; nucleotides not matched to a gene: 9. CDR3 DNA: TGCGCCAGCAGCTTGGCCGCTAGCGGGGGGGCCTGGGATGAGCAGTTCTTC. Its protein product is CASSLAASGGAWDEQFF.

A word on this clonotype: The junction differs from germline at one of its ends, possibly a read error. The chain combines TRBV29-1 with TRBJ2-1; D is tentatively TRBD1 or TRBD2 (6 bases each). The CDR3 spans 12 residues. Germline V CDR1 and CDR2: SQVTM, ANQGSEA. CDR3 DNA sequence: TGCAGCGCCCCGGGGGCGGGTAATGGGCAGTTCTTC. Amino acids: CSAPGAGNGQFF.